One sample yielded the 29 T cell receptor beta chains listed below, sequenced in a study of CD8 T cells in ankylosing spondylitis. Whole-study results and caveats: Ankylosing spondylitis blood seemed to carry a telltale TCR beta motif made of eight highly homologous variants.

TCRdb re-analysed the 5' RACE reads in MiXCR, keeping a single row per CDR3 protein. The data show 800,000 to 900,000 distinct CDR3 sequences, around 11% seen once. No cognate antigen is known for these TCRs. The sequenced material came from blood, either unsorted or a sorted T cell fraction (not recorded which). All receptors come from a male donor with ankylosing spondylitis.

This chain links TRBV5-1 with TRBJ2-1; unclear D gene. The germline CDR1 and CDR2 sequences are SGHRS and YFSETQ. CDR3 length equals 15 residues. Trimming pared 6 bases from V and 0 bases from J, leaving 13 bases between. The CDR3 coding sequence is TGCGCCAGCACCGCTCGGGCTAGCTCCTACAATGAGCAGTTCTTC. Encoded protein: CASTARASSYNEQFF.

J is TRBJ2-1 and V is TRBV4-3, with 10 positions matching TRBD2. The CDR3 length is 17 residues. The V gene end was trimmed by 4 bases and the J gene end by 4 bases; junction bases not matched to a gene: 10. Looked up from germline, CDR1 is LGHNA and CDR2 is YSLEER. The CDR3 nucleotides read TGCGCCAGCAGCCGCGGACTAGCGGTACCCTCTTACAATGAGCAGTTCTTC. Protein sequence: CASSRGLAVPSYNEQFF.

The V call is TRBV9, the J call TRBJ1-2, with D possibly being TRBD1 (6 bases). The germline V gene has CDR1 SGDLS and CDR2 YYNGEE. V gave up 4 bases and J gave up 4 bases, with 26 bases separating them. The length of the CDR3 is 18 residues. The CDR3, as DNA: TGTGCCAGCAGCACCCAAGACAGGATTTATCGGTCGGGCTATGGCTACACCTTC. Translated: CASSTQDRIYRSGYGYTF.

In this sample, this clonotype turned up a few times. This chain links TRBV7-3 with TRBJ2-7; D not resolved. Germline CDR1 is SGHTA and CDR2 is FQGTGA. With 5 bases removed from V and 2 bases from J, the gap between germline ends came to 10 bases. The CDR3 runs to 13 residues. The CDR3 DNA reads as TGTGCCAGCAGCCCCGACACGACCTACGAGCAGTACTTC. It specifies CASSPDTTYEQYF.

This rearrangement joins TRBV7-8 to TRBJ2-5; D gene uncertain. Germline assignment: CDR1 SGHVS and CDR2 FQNEAQ. This CDR3 is 16 amino acids long. Trimming took off 0 bases at V and 5 bases at J, with 16 bases between the two ends. For the CDR3, the DNA is TGTGCCAGCAGCTTAGCGCGTTTGACTCGTCGGGAGACCCAGTACTTC. Residues: CASSLARLTRRETQYF.

This clonotype appeared a few times. This chain uses TRBV10-3 with TRBJ1-2; D unresolved. This CDR3 has 13 residues. Germline-derived CDR1 and CDR2 are ENHRY and SYGVKD. Trimming left V 0 bases short and J 11 bases short, with 13 bases between. The CDR3 DNA is TGTGCCATCAGTGAGTCGATCGGCATAAGTTACACCTTC. Encoded protein: CAISESIGISYTF.

The CDR3 loop is CSARDSGSSSEQYF. The CDR3, as DNA: TGCAGTGCTAGAGACAGCGGGAGTAGTAGCGAGCAGTACTTC. The chain uses TRBV20-1 and TRBJ2-7, with 8 bases matching TRBD2. The germline gives CDR1 DFQATT, CDR2 SNEGSKA (reference sequence). This CDR3 contains 14 residues. The V and J ends lost 0 bases and 6 bases, in that order; junction bases with no gene match: 7.

This rearrangement joins TRBV29-1 to TRBJ2-5, with D uncertain. The CDR3 length is 12 residues. V shed 4 bases and J shed 5 bases, with 11 bases lying between them. CDR1 SQVTM and CDR2 ANQGSEA come from the germline V gene. The CDR3: CSVGWRSETQYF. The CDR3 DNA is TGCAGCGTTGGGTGGCGATCGGAGACCCAGTACTTC.

V usage is TRBV7-2 and J usage is TRBJ2-5; D possibly corresponds to TRBD2 (6 bases). Trimming cost V 7 bases and J 9 bases, with 15 bases left between them. CDR3 length: 12 amino acids. Germline values: CDR1 SGHTA, CDR2 FQGNSA. This CDR3 is CASNRQPGAQYF. DNA for the CDR3: TGTGCCAGCAACCGACAGCCGGGGGCCCAGTACTTC.

This chain links TRBV4-3 with TRBJ2-5, with TRBD1 matching over 11 bases. CDR3 length equals 14 residues. Germline lookup yields CDR1 LGHNA and CDR2 YSLEER. V gave up 5 bases and J gave up 4 bases; unmatched junction bases: 3. CDR3 sequence (DNA): TGCGCCAGCAGCATAGGGACAGGGGGAGAGACCCAGTACTTC. Its translation is CASSIGTGGETQYF.

This clonotype was observed once. The rearrangement joins TRBV7-2 to TRBJ1-2; D remains ambiguous. The germline V gene has CDR1 SGHTA and CDR2 FQGNSA. Trimming pared 1 base from V and 1 base from J, leaving 13 bases between. The CDR3 extends over 16 amino acids. Here the CDR3 DNA reads TGTGCCAGCAGCTTAGAGCAGGAGTTCAATAACTATGGCTACACCTTC. This sequence encodes CASSLEQEFNNYGYTF.

The chain is built from TRBV27 and TRBJ2-4, with 8 bases identical to TRBD1. The CDR3 loop spans 17 amino acids. V lost 5 bases to trimming and J lost 0 bases; unmatched junction nucleotides: 9. CDR1 and CDR2 from the germline V gene are MNHEY and SMNVEV (reference sequence). CDR3 residues: CASSPWTGQRAKNIQYF. The CDR3 region has the DNA TGTGCCAGCAGTCCCTGGACAGGGCAGCGAGCCAAAAACATTCAGTACTTC.

CDR3 bases: TGCAGTGCTAGTCAGTCTAGCGGGGGGGCCGTTGATACGCAGTATTTT. Translation gives CSASQSSGGAVDTQYF. This sequence joins TRBV20-1 and TRBJ2-3; TRBD2 agrees at 12 bases. The J segment lost 6 bases and the V segment lost 3 bases, leaving 10 bases of the junction unmatched. CDR3 length: 16 amino acids. Per the germline V gene, CDR1 is DFQATT and CDR2 is SNEGSKA (reference sequence).

CDR3 nucleotide sequence: TGTGCCAGCACCCCTCGGGAGTATCAGCCCCAGCATTTT. This translates into CASTPREYQPQHF. This rearrangement joins TRBV6-6 to TRBJ1-5; D is ambiguous. The CDR3 covers 13 residues. The V gene's germline CDR1 is MNHNY and CDR2 SVGAGI (reference sequence). The V end lost 7 bases, the J end lost 5 bases, and 12 bases lay between the germline ends.

This clonotype occurred a few times. The genes are TRBV7-2 and TRBJ1-2; D gene unclear. CDR3 length: 15 amino acids. Germline V lookup: CDR1 SGHTA, CDR2 FQGNSA. Trimming took off 9 bases at V and 6 bases at J, with 23 bases between the two ends. CDR3 nucleotides: TGTGCCAGTAACTTTATGGACGAGATCGCCAATGGCTACACCTTC. Its translation is CASNFMDEIANGYTF.

The V and J genes are TRBV5-1 and TRBJ2-5; 10 nucleotides line up with TRBD1. Germline V CDR1 and CDR2: SGHRS, YFSETQ. The CDR3 runs 15 residues. The junction had 8 bases not matched to a gene; V was cut back by 4 bases and J by 5 bases. In DNA form, the CDR3 reads TGCGCCAGCAGCCCGGGGACAGGGGCCCGGGAGACCCAGTACTTC. This encodes CASSPGTGARETQYF.

This clonotype occurred a few times. This sequence joins TRBV6-1 and TRBJ2-5, with D perhaps being TRBD1 or TRBD2 (6 bases each). CDR3 length equals 14 residues. Trimming took 2 bases from V and 5 from J, leaving 12 bases between them. Germline V lookup: CDR1 MNHNS, CDR2 SASEGT. The DNA for the CDR3 is TGTGCCAGCAGTGAAATCCGGGGGCTTGAGACCCAGTACTTC. Protein sequence: CASSEIRGLETQYF.

This chain joins TRBV5-1 and TRBJ2-4; TRBD2 agrees at 9 bases. V trimming: 5 bases; J trimming: 9 bases; junction bases outside the gene matches: 9. This CDR3 spans 14 amino acids. Per the germline V gene, CDR1 is SGHRS and CDR2 is YFSETQ. The CDR3 DNA reads as TGCGCCAGCAGTAGATTAGCGGGAGTATCCATTCAGTACTTC. Amino acids: CASSRLAGVSIQYF.

This clonotype was observed a handful of times. This chain uses TRBV20-1 with TRBJ1-6, with no clear D. This CDR3 contains 15 residues. CDR1 is DFQATT and CDR2 is SNEGSKA in the germline V gene (reference sequence). The ends were cut back, 2 bases at V and 4 bases at J, with 12 bases in the middle. This CDR3 reads CSARREIIYNSPLHF. Written as DNA, the CDR3 is TGCAGTGCTAGAAGGGAGATAATTTATAATTCACCCCTCCACTTT.

The chain uses TRBV10-1 and TRBJ2-7, with unresolved D. Trimming pared 9 bases from V and 7 bases from J, leaving 19 bases between. The CDR3 contains 13 residues. In germline, CDR1 is WNHNN, CDR2 SYGVQD (reference sequence). The CDR3 loop is CASSVGVDREQYF. For the CDR3, the DNA is TGCGCCAGTTCGGTTGGGGTAGATCGGGAGCAGTACTTC.

This clonotype was counted at least ten times. This chain connects TRBV29-1 to TRBJ2-3; D is tentatively TRBD1 or TRBD2 (6 bases each). In germline, CDR1 is SQVTM, CDR2 ANQGSEA. CDR3 length: 10 residues. V gave up 4 bases and J gave up 8 bases, with 7 bases separating them. DNA of the CDR3: TGCAGCGTTGGGGGGGCTACGCAGTATTTT. This codes for CSVGGATQYF.

The chain couples TRBV20-1 to TRBJ2-3; weak D call: TRBD2 (6 bases). The CDR3 is 16 amino acids. Germline CDR1 and CDR2: DFQATT and SNEGSKA (reference sequence). The V end was cut by 5 bases, the J end by 0 bases, with 18 bases between. The CDR3 here is CSALGGGTPSTDTQYF. The CDR3 DNA follows: TGCAGTGCTCTAGGTGGAGGGACCCCTAGCACAGATACGCAGTATTTT.

In its sample, this clonotype was seen many times. The chain carries TRBV29-1 and TRBJ1-1; tentative D call: TRBD1 (5 bases). Looked up from germline, CDR1 is SQVTM and CDR2 is ANQGSEA. The V end was cut by 4 bases, the J end by 8 bases, with 11 bases between. The CDR3 consists of 11 residues. CDR3 sequence: CSVAGAGEAFF. In DNA, the CDR3 is TGCAGCGTTGCCGGGGCGGGAGAAGCTTTCTTT.

This clonotype was detected many times. The CDR3 reads CASSLVGTGNNEQFF. In nucleotides, the CDR3 is TGCGCCAGCAGCTTGGTAGGTACAGGGAACAATGAGCAGTTCTTC. V gene TRBV5-1 combines with J gene TRBJ2-1; D is possibly TRBD1 (6 bases). The length of the CDR3 is 15 residues. V lost 0 bases to trimming and J lost 5 bases, with 12 bases between them. Germline loops: CDR1 SGHRS, CDR2 YFSETQ.

The table lists this clonotype with a few counts. The chain is built from TRBV30 and TRBJ2-7; 10 bases align to TRBD1. The CDR3 extends over 13 amino acids. Germline V lookup: CDR1 GTSNPN, CDR2 SVGIG (reference sequence). V lost 6 bases and J lost 2; bases outside the gene matches: 4. This CDR3 is CACGQGGTYEQYF. In nucleotides, the CDR3 is TGTGCCTGTGGACAGGGGGGGACCTACGAGCAGTACTTC.

J is TRBJ2-2 and V is TRBV5-1; D not certain. CDR3 size: 15 residues. Germline assignment: CDR1 SGHRS and CDR2 YFSETQ. V gave up 1 base and J gave up 5 bases, with 12 bases separating them. The DNA for the CDR3 is TGCGCCAGCAGCTTGATTACAAGGACGACCGGGGAGCTGTTTTTT. Its protein product is CASSLITRTTGELFF.

This clonotype appeared a few times. The rearrangement uses TRBV7-2 and TRBJ2-7, with 10 positions matching TRBD1. Germline V gene data show CDR1 as SGHTA and CDR2 as FQGNSA. This CDR3 is built from 14 residues. V lost 4 bases, J lost 4 bases, and 4 bases stayed unmatched. The CDR3 nucleotides read TGTGCCAGCAGCTGGGACAGGGGTAGGTACGAGCAGTACTTC. Protein product: CASSWDRGRYEQYF.

About this clonotype: This may come from a read error, since a much larger clone is one base off. V is TRBV20-1 and J is TRBJ2-7; either TRBD1 or TRBD2 may supply D (5 bases each). Germline assignment: CDR1 DFQATT and CDR2 SNEGSKA (reference sequence). CDR3 length equals 12 residues. The CDR3 reads CNAGARGNEQYF. For the CDR3, the DNA is TGCAATGCTGGGGCTCGGGGAAACGAGCAGTACTTC.

This clonotype was seen only a few times. The chain combines TRBV29-1 with TRBJ1-2; 8 positions match TRBD1. The CDR3 covers 12 residues. V lost 3 bases to trimming and J lost 7 bases; unmatched junction nucleotides: 4. CDR1 and CDR2 (germline): SQVTM, ANQGSEA. CDR3 nucleotide sequence: TGCAGCGTTGACAGGACAGGGATTGGCTACACCTTC. This translates into CSVDRTGIGYTF.